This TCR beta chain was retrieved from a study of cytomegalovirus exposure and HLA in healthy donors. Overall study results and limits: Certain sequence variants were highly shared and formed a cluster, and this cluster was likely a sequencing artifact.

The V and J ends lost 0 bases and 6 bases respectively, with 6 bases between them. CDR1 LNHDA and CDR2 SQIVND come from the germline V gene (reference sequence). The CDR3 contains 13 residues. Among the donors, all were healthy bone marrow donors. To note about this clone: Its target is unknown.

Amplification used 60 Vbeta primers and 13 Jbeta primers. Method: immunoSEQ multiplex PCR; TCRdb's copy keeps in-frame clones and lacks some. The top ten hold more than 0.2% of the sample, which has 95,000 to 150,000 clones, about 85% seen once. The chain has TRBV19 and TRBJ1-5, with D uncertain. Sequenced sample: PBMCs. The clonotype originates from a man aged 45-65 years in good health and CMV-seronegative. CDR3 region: CASSIDSGQPQHF. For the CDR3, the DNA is TGTGCCAGTAGTATAGATTCGGGTCAGCCCCAGCATTTT. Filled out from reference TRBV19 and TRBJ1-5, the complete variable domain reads DGGITQSPKYLFRKEGQNVTLSCEQNLNHDAMYWYRQDPGQGLRLIYYSQIVNDFQKGDIAEGYSVSREKKESFPLTVTSAQKNPTAFYLCASSIDSGQPQHFGDGTRLSIL.